This record concerns one T cell receptor (beta chain) sequence. Its specificity is not known. The V gene lost 6 bases and the J gene lost 5 bases, with 17 bases spanning the gap. This CDR3 contains 14 residues. Germline CDR1 DFQATT, CDR2 SNEGSKA (reference sequence). The data are from a study of T-cell memory formation after mild COVID-19. About the research overall: The two donors had largely donor-specific TCR clusters.

One entry per CDR3 protein results from TCRdb running MiXCR on the 5' RACE reads. The sample carries some 300,000 distinct CDR3 sequences, roughly 19% recorded once. Study-wide results and caveats: Detection of some responders pre-infection suggested pre-existing cross-reactive memory T cells participated.

The gene calls are TRBV20-1 and TRBJ1-5; D gene ambiguous. The receptor comes from a man between 18 and 29 years old who had mild COVID-19 (a few samples of this study predate the infection). Cell type and time point are not known. The specimen was PBMCs or a T cell subset sorted from them (not recorded which). The CDR3 DNA reads TGCAGTGCCCAACATGAACCGCAGGATCAGCCCCAGCATTTT. Amino acid sequence: CSAQHEPQDQPQHF.